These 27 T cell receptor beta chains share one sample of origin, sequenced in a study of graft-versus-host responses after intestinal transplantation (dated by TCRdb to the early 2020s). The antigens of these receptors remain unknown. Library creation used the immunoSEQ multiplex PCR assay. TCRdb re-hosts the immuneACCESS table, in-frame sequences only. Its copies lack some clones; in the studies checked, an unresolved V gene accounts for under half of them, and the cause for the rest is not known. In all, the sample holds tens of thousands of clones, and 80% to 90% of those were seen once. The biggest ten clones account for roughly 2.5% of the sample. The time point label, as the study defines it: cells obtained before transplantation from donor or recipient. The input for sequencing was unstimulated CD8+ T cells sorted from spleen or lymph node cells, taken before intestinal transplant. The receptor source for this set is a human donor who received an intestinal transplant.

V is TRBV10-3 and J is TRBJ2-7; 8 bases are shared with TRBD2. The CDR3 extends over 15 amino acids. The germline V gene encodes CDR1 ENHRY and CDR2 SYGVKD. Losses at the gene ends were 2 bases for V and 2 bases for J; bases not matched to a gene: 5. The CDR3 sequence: CAISEGREVTYEQYF. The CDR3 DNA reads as TGTGCCATCAGTGAGGGGCGGGAGGTCACCTACGAGCAGTACTTC.

CDR3 DNA: TGTGCCAGCAGCCCTGACAGGGTCTATGGCTACACCTTC. Protein sequence: CASSPDRVYGYTF. The chain uses TRBV6-6 and TRBJ1-2, with 7 bases aligning to TRBD1. V was clipped by 6 bases and J by 4 bases; unmatched bases: 5. The germline CDR1 and CDR2 sequences are MNHNY and SVGAGI (reference sequence). The CDR3 covers 13 residues.

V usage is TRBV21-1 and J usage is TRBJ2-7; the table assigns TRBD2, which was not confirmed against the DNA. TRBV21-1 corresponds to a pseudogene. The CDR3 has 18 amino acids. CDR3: CASTPWGELDTRAYEQYF. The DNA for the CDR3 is TGTGCCAGCACCCCCTGGGGTGAACTGGATACTAGAGCCTACGAGCAGTACTTC.

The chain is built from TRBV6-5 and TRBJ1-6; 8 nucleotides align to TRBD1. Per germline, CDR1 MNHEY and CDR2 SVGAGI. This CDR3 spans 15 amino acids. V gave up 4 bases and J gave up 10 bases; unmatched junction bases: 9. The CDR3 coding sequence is TGTGCCAGCAGTTGGACTCAGGGGGCGAGGTCACCCCTCCACTTT. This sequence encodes CASSWTQGARSPLHF.

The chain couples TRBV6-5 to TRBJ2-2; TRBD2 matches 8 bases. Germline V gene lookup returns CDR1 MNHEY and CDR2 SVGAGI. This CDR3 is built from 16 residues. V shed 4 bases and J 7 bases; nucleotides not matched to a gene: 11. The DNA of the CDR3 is TGTGCCAGCAGTTTGGCGGGAGAGCGGGGGATCGGGGAGCTGTTTTTT. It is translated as CASSLAGERGIGELFF.

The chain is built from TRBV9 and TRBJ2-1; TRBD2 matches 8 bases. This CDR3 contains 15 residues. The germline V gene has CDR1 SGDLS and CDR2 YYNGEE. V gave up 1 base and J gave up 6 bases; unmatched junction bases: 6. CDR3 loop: CASSVRGGASNEQFF. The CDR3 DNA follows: TGTGCCAGCAGCGTACGGGGGGGGGCTAGCAATGAGCAGTTCTTC.

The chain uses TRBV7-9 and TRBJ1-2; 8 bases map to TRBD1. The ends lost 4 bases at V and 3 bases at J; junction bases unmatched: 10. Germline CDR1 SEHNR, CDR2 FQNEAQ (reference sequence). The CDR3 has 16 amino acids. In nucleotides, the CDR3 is TGTGCCAGCAGCTCCCTCGCACAGGACAGGGACTATGGCTACACCTTC. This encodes CASSSLAQDRDYGYTF.

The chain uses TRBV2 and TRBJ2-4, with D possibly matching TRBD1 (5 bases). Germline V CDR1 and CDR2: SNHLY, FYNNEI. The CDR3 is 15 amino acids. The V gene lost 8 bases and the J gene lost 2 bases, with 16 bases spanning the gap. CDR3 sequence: CASARTLLPKNIQYF. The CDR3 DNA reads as TGTGCCAGCGCCCGGACACTCCTGCCCAAAAACATTCAGTACTTC.

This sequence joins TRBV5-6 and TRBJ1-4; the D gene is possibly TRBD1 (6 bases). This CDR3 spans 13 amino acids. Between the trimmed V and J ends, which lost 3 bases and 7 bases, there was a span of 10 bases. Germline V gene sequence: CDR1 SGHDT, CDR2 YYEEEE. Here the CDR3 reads CASSSTGIEKLFF. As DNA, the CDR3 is TGTGCCAGCAGCTCTACAGGGATTGAAAAACTGTTTTTT.

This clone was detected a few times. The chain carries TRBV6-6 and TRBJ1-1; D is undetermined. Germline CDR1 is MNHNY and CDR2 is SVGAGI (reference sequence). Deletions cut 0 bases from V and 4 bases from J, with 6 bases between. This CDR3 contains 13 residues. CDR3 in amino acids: CASSYSEGTEAFF. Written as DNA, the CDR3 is TGTGCCAGCAGTTACTCAGAGGGCACTGAAGCTTTCTTT.

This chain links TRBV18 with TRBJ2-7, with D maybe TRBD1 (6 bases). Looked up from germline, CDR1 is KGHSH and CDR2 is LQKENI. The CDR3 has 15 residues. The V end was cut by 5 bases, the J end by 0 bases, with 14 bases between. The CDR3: CASSATGSASYEQYF. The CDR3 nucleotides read TGTGCCAGCTCAGCTACAGGGAGTGCCTCCTACGAGCAGTACTTC.

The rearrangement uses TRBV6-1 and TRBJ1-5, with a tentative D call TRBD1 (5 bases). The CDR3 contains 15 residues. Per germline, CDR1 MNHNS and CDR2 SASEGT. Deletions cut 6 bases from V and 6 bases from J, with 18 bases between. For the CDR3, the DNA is TGTGCCAGCAGCGCCCCGGGAGGGGCAGGTCAGCCCCAGCATTTT. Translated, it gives CASSAPGGAGQPQHF.

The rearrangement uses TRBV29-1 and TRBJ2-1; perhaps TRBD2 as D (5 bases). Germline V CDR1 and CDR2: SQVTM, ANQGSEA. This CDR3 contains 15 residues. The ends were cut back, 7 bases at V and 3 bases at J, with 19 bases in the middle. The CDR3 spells CSALTSFFVYNEQFF. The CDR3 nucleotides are TGCAGCGCCCTCACTAGTTTTTTCGTCTACAATGAGCAGTTCTTC.

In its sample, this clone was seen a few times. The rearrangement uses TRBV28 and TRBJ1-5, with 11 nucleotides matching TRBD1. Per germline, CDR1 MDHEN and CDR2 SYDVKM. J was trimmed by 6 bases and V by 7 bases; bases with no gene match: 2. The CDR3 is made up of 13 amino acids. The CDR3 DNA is TGTGCCAGCACGGACAGGGGGCGTCAGCCCCAGCATTTT. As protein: CASTDRGRQPQHF. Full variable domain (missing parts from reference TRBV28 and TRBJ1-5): DVKVTQSSRYLVKRTGEKVFLECVQDMDHENMFWYRQDPGLGLRLIYFSYDVKMKEKGDIPEGYSVSREKKERFSLILESASTNQTSMYLCASTDRGRQPQHFGDGTRLSIL.

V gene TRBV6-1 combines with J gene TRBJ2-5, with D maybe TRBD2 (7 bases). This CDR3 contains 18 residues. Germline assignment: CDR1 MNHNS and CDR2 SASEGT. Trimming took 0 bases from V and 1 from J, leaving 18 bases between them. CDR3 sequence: CASSEASLGGDFQETQYF. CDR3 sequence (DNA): TGTGCCAGCAGTGAAGCGAGTTTAGGGGGGGATTTCCAAGAGACCCAGTACTTC.

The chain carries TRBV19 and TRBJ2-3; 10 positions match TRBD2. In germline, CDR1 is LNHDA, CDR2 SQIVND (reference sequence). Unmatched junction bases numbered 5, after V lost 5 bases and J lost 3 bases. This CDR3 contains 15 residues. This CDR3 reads CASSLLAGPTDTQYF. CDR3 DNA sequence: TGTGCCAGTAGTCTACTAGCGGGGCCAACAGATACGCAGTATTTT.

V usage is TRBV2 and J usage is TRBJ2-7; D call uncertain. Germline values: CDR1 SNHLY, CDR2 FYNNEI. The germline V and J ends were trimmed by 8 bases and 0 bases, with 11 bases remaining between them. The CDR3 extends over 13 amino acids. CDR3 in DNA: TGTGCCAGCCGCCTGAAGAGCTCCTACGAGCAGTACTTC. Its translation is CASRLKSSYEQYF.

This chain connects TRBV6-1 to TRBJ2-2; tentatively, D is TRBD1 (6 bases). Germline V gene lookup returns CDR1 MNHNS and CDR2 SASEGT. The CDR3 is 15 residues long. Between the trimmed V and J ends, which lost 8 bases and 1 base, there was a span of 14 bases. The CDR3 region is CASGNREGNTGELFF. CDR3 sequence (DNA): TGTGCCAGCGGGAACAGGGAAGGGAACACCGGGGAGCTGTTTTTT.

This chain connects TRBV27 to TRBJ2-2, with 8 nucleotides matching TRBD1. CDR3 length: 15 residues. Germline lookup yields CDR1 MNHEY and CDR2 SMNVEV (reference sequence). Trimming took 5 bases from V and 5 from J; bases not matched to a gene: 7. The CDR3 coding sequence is TGTGCCAGCAGTACGGACAGGGCGGGAACCGGGGAGCTGTTTTTT. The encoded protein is CASSTDRAGTGELFF.

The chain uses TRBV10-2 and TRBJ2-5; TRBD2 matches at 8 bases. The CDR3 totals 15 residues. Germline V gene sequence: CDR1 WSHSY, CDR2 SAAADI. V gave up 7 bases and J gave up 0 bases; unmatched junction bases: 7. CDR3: CASKAGAPYQETQYF. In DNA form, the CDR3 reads TGCGCCAGCAAAGCGGGGGCCCCGTACCAAGAGACCCAGTACTTC.

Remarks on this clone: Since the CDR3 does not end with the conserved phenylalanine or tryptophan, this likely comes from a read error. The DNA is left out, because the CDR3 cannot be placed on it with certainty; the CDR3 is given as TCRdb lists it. The CDR3 here is CASSLGGQG. J is TRBJ1-4 and V is TRBV11-1; the table's TRBD1 call for D was not verified on the DNA. Germline V gives CDR1 SGHAT, CDR2 FQDESV (reference sequence). The CDR3 is 9 amino acids long, termini counted.

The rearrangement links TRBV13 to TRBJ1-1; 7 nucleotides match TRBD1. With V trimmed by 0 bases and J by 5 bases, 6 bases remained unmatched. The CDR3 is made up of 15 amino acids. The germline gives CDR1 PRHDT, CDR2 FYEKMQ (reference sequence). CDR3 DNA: TGTGCCAGCAGCTTAGGAGCGACAGGGCTGACTGAAGCTTTCTTT. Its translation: CASSLGATGLTEAFF.

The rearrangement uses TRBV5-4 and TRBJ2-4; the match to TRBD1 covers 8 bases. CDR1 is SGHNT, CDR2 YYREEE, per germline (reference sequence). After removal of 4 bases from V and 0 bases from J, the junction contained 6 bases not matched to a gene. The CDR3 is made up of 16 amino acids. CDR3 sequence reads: CASSGRTGLAKNIQYF. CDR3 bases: TGTGCCAGCAGCGGGAGGACAGGGTTAGCCAAAAACATTCAGTACTTC.

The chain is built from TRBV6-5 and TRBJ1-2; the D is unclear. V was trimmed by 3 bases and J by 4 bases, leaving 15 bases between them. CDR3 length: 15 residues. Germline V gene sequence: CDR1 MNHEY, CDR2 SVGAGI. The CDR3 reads CASSYSAPRGYGYTF. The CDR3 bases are TGTGCCAGCAGTTATTCGGCCCCCCGGGGCTATGGCTACACCTTC.

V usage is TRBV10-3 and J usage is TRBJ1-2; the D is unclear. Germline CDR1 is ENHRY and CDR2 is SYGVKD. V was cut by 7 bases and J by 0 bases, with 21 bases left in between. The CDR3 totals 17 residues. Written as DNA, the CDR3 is TGTGCCATCAACGGATCTCCCCTGAGGGCGACTAACTATGGCTACACCTTC. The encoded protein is CAINGSPLRATNYGYTF.

CDR3 in DNA: TGTGCCAGCAGTGAAAAACCGGGACAGGTCTCCTACGAGCAGTACTTC. This translates into CASSEKPGQVSYEQYF. The rearrangement uses TRBV6-1 and TRBJ2-7, with TRBD1 identical over 8 bases. The CDR3 is 16 residues long. The V and J ends lost 2 bases and 0 bases, in that order; junction bases with no gene match: 6. Germline CDR1 is MNHNS and CDR2 is SASEGT.

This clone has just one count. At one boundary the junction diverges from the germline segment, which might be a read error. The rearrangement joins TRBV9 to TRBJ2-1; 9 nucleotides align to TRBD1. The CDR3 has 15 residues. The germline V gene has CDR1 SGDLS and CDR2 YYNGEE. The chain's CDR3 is CDSSGYGQGYNEQFF. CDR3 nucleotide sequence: TGTGACAGCAGCGGCTACGGACAGGGGTACAATGAGCAGTTCTTC.